The present entry profiles one T cell receptor beta chain with its context. The trim removed 2 bases at V and 3 bases at J, leaving 3 bases unmatched. The CDR3 has 16 amino acids. Looked up from germline, CDR1 is SGDLS and CDR2 is YYNGEE. This sample stems from a study of cytotoxic CD8 clonotypes in ibrutinib-treated CLL. Assay used: immunoSEQ multiplex PCR; TCRdb lists only in-frame clones, some missing. The profile shows roughly 330,000 clones, roughly 71% of them singletons. The sequences come from PBMCs, collected after 36 months of ibrutinib treatment. The TCR comes from a human donor with chronic lymphocytic leukemia. This chain joins TRBV9 and TRBJ2-5, with TRBD2 identical over 14 bases. The CDR3 spells CASSVGTSGGEETQYF. The CDR3 DNA follows: TGTGCCAGCAGCGTCGGGACTAGCGGGGGAGAAGAGACCCAGTACTTC.